This T cell receptor (beta chain) was identified in a study of shared clonotypes between healthy human individuals. The repertoire was sequenced with immunoSEQ multiplex PCR; TCRdb's copy has only in-frame clones and lacks some. The sample has roughly 2.5 million clones, more than 80% seen once. CDR1 and CDR2 from the germline V gene are MNHNY and SVGAGI (reference sequence). This CDR3 has 15 amino acids. The germline V and J ends were trimmed by 2 bases and 8 bases, with 17 bases remaining between them. Sequenced input: naive CD4+ T cells sorted from blood. Subset: CD45RA+ positively selected. This sequence originates from a man aged 18 to 29 in good health. The genes are TRBV6-6 and TRBJ2-3; TRBD1 is a possible D gene (6 bases). The CDR3 here is CASSYEIGRGVTQYF. The CDR3 DNA follows: TGTGCCAGCAGTTACGAGATAGGCAGGGGAGTTACGCAGTATTTT.